A single sample gave rise to the 20 T cell receptor beta chains below, sequenced in a study of tumor-infiltrating lymphocytes in localized non-small cell lung cancer. The data were produced by immunoSEQ multiplex PCR, yet TCRdb's version contains in-frame clones alone and is incomplete. The sample consists of approximately 6,200 clones, 76% of them appearing once. Material for sequencing was uninvolved lung tissue not adjacent to the tumor. These receptors all come from a human donor with non-small cell lung cancer.

CDR3 region: CASSFQPTSNQPQHF. CDR3 bases: TGTGCCAGCAGCTTCCAACCGACTAGCAATCAGCCCCAGCATTTT. The rearrangement uses TRBV7-2 and TRBJ1-5; D remains unclear. CDR1 SGHTA and CDR2 FQGNSA come from the germline V gene. The CDR3 extends over 15 amino acids. The ends were cut back, 3 bases at V and 0 bases at J, with 9 bases in the middle.

The chain combines TRBV29-1 with TRBJ2-7, with D unresolved. Germline values: CDR1 SQVTM, CDR2 ANQGSEA. The CDR3 spans 12 residues. Trimming removed 1 base from V and 0 bases from J, with 4 bases in between. CDR3 loop: CSVEVSSYEQYF. CDR3 nucleotide sequence: TGCAGCGTTGAAGTTAGCTCCTACGAGCAGTACTTC.

This clone was recorded only once. This chain links TRBV5-4 with TRBJ2-1, with D uncertain. From germline, CDR1 is SGHNT and CDR2 YYREEE (reference sequence). Trimming took off 0 bases at V and 7 bases at J, with 2 bases between the two ends. This CDR3 has 11 amino acids. The CDR3 nucleotides read TGTGCCAGCAGCTTGGGAAATGAGCAGTTCTTC. This sequence encodes CASSLGNEQFF.

By frequency in the sample, this clone is medium-sized. This chain links TRBV15 with TRBJ1-6; D is uncertain. This CDR3 has 15 residues. V was shortened by 5 bases and J by 1 base, with 9 bases between the two germline ends. Germline CDR1 LNHNV, CDR2 YYDKDF (reference sequence). The CDR3 region is CATSPSKSYNSPLHF. Here the CDR3 DNA reads TGTGCCACCAGCCCCTCTAAATCCTATAATTCACCCCTCCACTTT.

CDR3 loop: CASIDRLDRVMNTEAFF. As DNA, the CDR3 is TGTGCCAGTATCGATAGGTTGGACAGGGTTATGAACACTGAAGCTTTCTTT. The V and J genes are TRBV19 and TRBJ1-1, with TRBD1 matching over 8 bases. This CDR3 contains 17 residues. V gave up 7 bases and J gave up 0 bases; unmatched junction bases: 13. Germline loops: CDR1 LNHDA, CDR2 SQIVND (reference sequence).

The chain has TRBV19 and TRBJ2-4; D unclear. Germline lookup yields CDR1 LNHDA and CDR2 SQIVND (reference sequence). The CDR3 length is 17 residues. V was clipped by 5 bases and J by 0 bases, with 17 bases between them. The CDR3 DNA reads TGTGCCAGTAGTCCGAGACGGGCTTTCCTAGCCAAAAACATTCAGTACTTC. It translates to CASSPRRAFLAKNIQYF.

This chain uses TRBV27 with TRBJ2-7; no definite D call. Germline loops: CDR1 MNHEY, CDR2 SMNVEV (reference sequence). The germline V and J ends were trimmed by 2 bases and 3 bases, with 17 bases remaining between them. This CDR3 is built from 16 residues. CDR3 sequence: CASSLSRDPTYYEQYF. CDR3 DNA: TGTGCCAGCAGTTTAAGTCGAGACCCAACTTACTACGAGCAGTACTTC.

J is TRBJ2-2 and V is TRBV19, with 7 bases identical to TRBD1. The CDR3 is 14 residues long. V lost 5 bases and J lost 4; bases outside the gene matches: 4. CDR1 is LNHDA, CDR2 SQIVND, per germline (reference sequence). CDR3 sequence: CASSPHRGTGELFF. CDR3 DNA sequence: TGTGCCAGTAGTCCACACAGGGGCACCGGGGAGCTGTTTTTT.

This rearrangement joins TRBV7-2 to TRBJ1-1, with 8 nucleotides matching TRBD1. The CDR3 is made up of 15 amino acids. Germline CDR1 and CDR2: SGHTA and FQGNSA. V lost 1 base and J lost 6; bases outside the gene matches: 7. The CDR3, as DNA: TGTGCCAGCAGCTTAGATAACAGGGGGAATTCTGAAGCTTTCTTT. Protein: CASSLDNRGNSEAFF.

This chain links TRBV19 with TRBJ1-1; unclear D gene. CDR3 length: 13 residues. The germline V gene encodes CDR1 LNHDA and CDR2 SQIVND (reference sequence). Trimming stripped 5 bases from V and 7 bases from J, with 14 bases between. The CDR3 is CASSSSYPGEAFF. The CDR3 coding sequence is TGTGCCAGTAGTTCTTCCTACCCGGGTGAAGCTTTCTTT.

V is TRBV5-5 and J is TRBJ1-1; maybe TRBD1 (5 bases). Germline V gene lookup returns CDR1 SGHKS and CDR2 YYEKEE (reference sequence). Trimming left V 5 bases short and J 4 bases short, with 15 bases between. This CDR3 comprises 14 residues. The CDR3 spells CASRGVGDSTEAFF. The CDR3, as DNA: TGTGCCAGCAGGGGGGTGGGGGATAGCACTGAAGCTTTCTTT.

This chain links TRBV15 with TRBJ1-4; no definite D call. V lost 0 bases and J 4 bases, leaving 9 bases between the germline ends. The CDR3 is 15 amino acids. Germline lookup yields CDR1 LNHNV and CDR2 YYDKDF (reference sequence). CDR3 nucleotide sequence: TGTGCCACCAGCAGAGATGGGCAGCTTAATGAAAAACTGTTTTTT. Translation: CATSRDGQLNEKLFF. The complete variable domain, with remaining parts taken from reference TRBV15 and TRBJ1-4, reads DAMVIQNPRYQVTQFGKPVTLSCSQTLNHNVMYWYQQKSSQAPKLLFHYYDKDFNNEADTPDNFQSRRPNTSFCFLDIRSPGLGDTAMYLCATSRDGQLNEKLFFGSGTQLSVL.

This chain links TRBV6-4 with TRBJ1-2; possible D gene TRBD1, 6 bases. The CDR3 extends over 15 amino acids. With 7 bases removed from V and 4 bases from J, the gap between germline ends came to 19 bases. The germline V gene encodes CDR1 MRHNA and CDR2 SNTAGT. The CDR3 DNA reads TGTGCCAGCAAATTACAGGGAGCCTCACCCTATGGCTACACCTTC. Translating gives CASKLQGASPYGYTF.

Only a few counts were recorded for this clone. This sequence joins TRBV19 and TRBJ1-6; D not resolved. The CDR3 is 16 residues long. The germline V and J ends were trimmed by 1 base and 7 bases, with 14 bases remaining between them. CDR1 LNHDA and CDR2 SQIVND come from the germline V gene (reference sequence). CDR3 protein: CASSIGGRGANSPLHF. Here the CDR3 DNA reads TGTGCCAGTAGTATAGGTGGCCGGGGTGCGAATTCACCCCTCCACTTT. The whole variable domain, filled in from reference TRBV19 and TRBJ1-6, reads DGGITQSPKYLFRKEGQNVTLSCEQNLNHDAMYWYRQDPGQGLRLIYYSQIVNDFQKGDIAEGYSVSREKKESFPLTVTSAQKNPTAFYLCASSIGGRGANSPLHFGNGTRLTVT.

The chain has TRBV7-2 and TRBJ1-5, with a tentative D call TRBD1 (5 bases). The CDR3 has 14 residues. Trimming removed 1 base from V and 8 bases from J, with 12 bases in between. Germline V lookup: CDR1 SGHTA, CDR2 FQGNSA. For the CDR3, the DNA is TGTGCCAGCAGCTTAGTGGTGGGGCTGGAGCCCCAGCATTTT. Translated, it gives CASSLVVGLEPQHF.

This clone occurred a few times. The chain combines TRBV6-1 with TRBJ1-2; no clear D. The V end lost 7 bases, the J end lost 3 bases, and 15 bases lay between the germline ends. This CDR3 has 14 amino acids. CDR1 and CDR2 from the germline V gene are MNHNS and SASEGT. In DNA, the CDR3 is TGTGCCAGCACCCCCAGCCTGGGGTACTATGGCTACACCTTC. It yields the protein CASTPSLGYYGYTF.

The V and J genes are TRBV14 and TRBJ2-7; D call uncertain. The CDR3 loop spans 13 amino acids. Germline V gene lookup returns CDR1 SGHDN and CDR2 FVKESK. Trimming took 4 bases from V and 3 from J, leaving 10 bases between them. CDR3 in amino acids: CASSPLQGYEQYF. In DNA form, the CDR3 reads TGTGCCAGCAGCCCTCTCCAAGGCTACGAGCAGTACTTC.

The chain recombines TRBV27 with TRBJ2-3; TRBD2 matches at 11 bases. Germline-derived CDR1 and CDR2 are MNHEY and SMNVEV (reference sequence). The CDR3 is 15 amino acids. The V gene end was trimmed by 7 bases and the J gene end by 6 bases; junction bases not matched to a gene: 9. CDR3 DNA sequence: TGTGCCAGCACATTAGCGGGAGGGGTACCGGATACGCAGTATTTT. As protein: CASTLAGGVPDTQYF.

By share, this clone counts as medium-sized. The rearrangement joins TRBV11-2 to TRBJ2-7; 8 bases line up with TRBD2. Germline V gene lookup returns CDR1 SGHAT and CDR2 FQNNGV. The CDR3 sequence is 14 residues long. J lost 4 bases, V lost 1 base, and 3 bases had no gene match. The CDR3 protein is CASSLASGGYEQYF. CDR3 nucleotides: TGTGCCAGCAGCTTAGCCTCGGGAGGGTACGAGCAGTACTTC.

V and J are TRBV6-5 and TRBJ2-5; the D gene is possibly TRBD1 (6 bases). This CDR3 has 14 amino acids. In germline, CDR1 is MNHEY, CDR2 SVGAGI. V was cut by 6 bases and J by 4 bases, with 15 bases left in between. The CDR3 is CASRGTGLGETQYF. The CDR3, as DNA: TGTGCCAGCAGGGGTACAGGGCTTGGAGAGACCCAGTACTTC.